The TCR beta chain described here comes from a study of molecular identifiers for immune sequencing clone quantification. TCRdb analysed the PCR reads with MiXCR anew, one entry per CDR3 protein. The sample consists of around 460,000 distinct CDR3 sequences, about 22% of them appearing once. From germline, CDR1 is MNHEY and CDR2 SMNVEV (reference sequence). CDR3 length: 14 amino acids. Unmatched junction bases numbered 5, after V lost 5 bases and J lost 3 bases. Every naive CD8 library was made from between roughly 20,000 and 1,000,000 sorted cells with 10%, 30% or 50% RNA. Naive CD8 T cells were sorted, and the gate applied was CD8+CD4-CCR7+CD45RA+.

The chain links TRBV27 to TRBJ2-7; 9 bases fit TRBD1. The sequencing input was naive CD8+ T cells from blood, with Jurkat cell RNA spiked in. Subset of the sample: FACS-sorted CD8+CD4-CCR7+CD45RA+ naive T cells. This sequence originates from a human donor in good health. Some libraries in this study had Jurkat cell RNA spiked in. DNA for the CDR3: TGTGCCAGCAGTGCCGTGACAGGGGGCTACGAGCAGTACTTC. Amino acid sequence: CASSAVTGGYEQYF.